Below are 7 T cell receptor beta chains sequenced from a single sample in a study of shared clonotypes between healthy human individuals. Data came from immunoSEQ multiplex PCR; TCRdb stores just in-frame clones and leaves some out. The data hold hundreds of thousands of clones, with roughly 78% observed a single time. Sequencing was performed on memory CD4+ T cells sorted from blood. The subset is: CD45RA-negative fraction. The source of these receptors is a woman in her twenties or thirties in good health.

This rearrangement joins TRBV15 to TRBJ2-7; no clear D. Germline values: CDR1 LNHNV, CDR2 YYDKDF (reference sequence). The CDR3 spans 15 residues. V was cut by 0 bases and J by 5 bases, with 14 bases left in between. This chain's CDR3 is CATSREGSARNEQYF. The CDR3 DNA sequence: TGTGCCACCAGCAGAGAGGGAAGTGCGCGGAACGAGCAGTACTTC. Using reference TRBV15 and TRBJ2-7 for the parts outside the CDR3, the full variable domain is DAMVIQNPRYQVTQFGKPVTLSCSQTLNHNVMYWYQQKSSQAPKLLFHYYDKDFNNEADTPDNFQSRRPNTSFCFLDIRSPGLGDTAMYLCATSREGSARNEQYFGPGTRLTVT.

This clone has at least ten counts. The rearrangement uses TRBV5-4 and TRBJ1-2; D is perhaps TRBD1 (6 bases). CDR3 length equals 14 residues. V was shortened by 4 bases and J by 4 bases, with 14 bases between the two germline ends. CDR1 SGHNT and CDR2 YYREEE come from the germline V gene (reference sequence). CDR3 nucleotides: TGTGCCAGCAGCGCCCCCAGGGGCACCTATGGCTACACCTTC. It codes for CASSAPRGTYGYTF.

The chain has TRBV6-1 and TRBJ2-1; weak D call: TRBD2 (6 bases). The ends were cut back, 6 bases at V and 3 bases at J, with 9 bases in the middle. This CDR3 contains 13 residues. Germline V CDR1 and CDR2: MNHNS, SASEGT. The DNA of the CDR3 is TGTGCCAGCAGGGGGACTTACTACAATGAGCAGTTCTTC. Its translation: CASRGTYYNEQFF.

The chain carries TRBV27 and TRBJ2-2; D unresolved. Trimming shortened V by 4 bases and J by 6 bases, and 9 bases separated the two germline ends. The CDR3 contains 13 residues. From germline, CDR1 is MNHEY and CDR2 SMNVEV (reference sequence). The CDR3 region has the DNA TGTGCCAGCAGTTCCCCCCCCGCCGGGGAGCTGTTTTTT. Translated, it gives CASSSPPAGELFF.

This clone was seen a few times. Within the sample, other DNA sequences also encode this same CDR3. The J gene is TRBJ1-5, the V gene TRBV30; 7 nucleotides line up with TRBD1. Unmatched junction bases numbered 4, after V lost 1 base and J lost 4 bases. Germline V lookup: CDR1 GTSNPN, CDR2 SVGIG (reference sequence). This CDR3 spans 14 amino acids. CDR3 residues: CAWSGGGGNQPQHF. The CDR3 DNA is TGTGCCTGGAGTGGAGGGGGCGGGAATCAGCCCCAGCATTTT.

This clone was seen a few times. The chain is built from TRBV27 and TRBJ2-7, with 10 positions matching TRBD2. The CDR3 sequence is 18 residues long. The germline gives CDR1 MNHEY, CDR2 SMNVEV (reference sequence). J gave up 7 bases and V 0 bases, and 15 bases lay outside the gene matches. CDR3: CASSLSRSFVAGGGEQYF. The CDR3 region has the DNA TGTGCCAGCAGTTTATCCCGTTCGTTTGTAGCGGGAGGCGGGGAGCAGTACTTC.

The chain uses TRBV5-4 and TRBJ2-1; TRBD2 matches at 13 bases. The germline gives CDR1 SGHNT, CDR2 YYREEE (reference sequence). CDR3 length: 15 residues. The V gene end was trimmed by 0 bases and the J gene end by 8 bases; junction bases not matched to a gene: 2. This chain's CDR3 is CASSLVGLAGDEQFF. In DNA form, the CDR3 reads TGTGCCAGCAGCTTGGTAGGACTAGCGGGAGATGAGCAGTTCTTC. Full variable domain (remainder filled in from reference TRBV5-4 and TRBJ2-1): ETGVTQSPTHLIKTRGQQVTLRCSSQSGHNTVSWYQQALGQGPQFIFQYYREEENGRGNFPPRFSGLQFPNYSSELNVNALELDDSALYLCASSLVGLAGDEQFFGPGTRLTVL.